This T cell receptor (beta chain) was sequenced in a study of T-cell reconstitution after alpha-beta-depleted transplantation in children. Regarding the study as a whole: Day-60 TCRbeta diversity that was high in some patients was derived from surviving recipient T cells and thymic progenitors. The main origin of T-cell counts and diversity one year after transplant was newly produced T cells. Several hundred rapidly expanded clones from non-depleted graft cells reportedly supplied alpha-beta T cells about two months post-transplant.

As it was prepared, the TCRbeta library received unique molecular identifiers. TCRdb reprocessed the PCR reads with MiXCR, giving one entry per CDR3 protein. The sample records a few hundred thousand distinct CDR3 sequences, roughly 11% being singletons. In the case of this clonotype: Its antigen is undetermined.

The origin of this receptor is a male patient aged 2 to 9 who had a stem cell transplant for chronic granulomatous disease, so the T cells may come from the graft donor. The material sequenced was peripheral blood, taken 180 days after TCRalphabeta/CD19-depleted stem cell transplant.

CDR3 region: CASSFGHRIRETQYF. The CDR3 DNA sequence: TGTGCCAGCAGTTTCGGGCACAGAATTCGAGAGACCCAGTACTTC. This chain joins TRBV28 and TRBJ2-5; D unresolved. Germline V CDR1 and CDR2: MDHEN, SYDVKM. Trimming left V 3 bases short and J 4 bases short, with 15 bases between. This CDR3 has 15 amino acids.